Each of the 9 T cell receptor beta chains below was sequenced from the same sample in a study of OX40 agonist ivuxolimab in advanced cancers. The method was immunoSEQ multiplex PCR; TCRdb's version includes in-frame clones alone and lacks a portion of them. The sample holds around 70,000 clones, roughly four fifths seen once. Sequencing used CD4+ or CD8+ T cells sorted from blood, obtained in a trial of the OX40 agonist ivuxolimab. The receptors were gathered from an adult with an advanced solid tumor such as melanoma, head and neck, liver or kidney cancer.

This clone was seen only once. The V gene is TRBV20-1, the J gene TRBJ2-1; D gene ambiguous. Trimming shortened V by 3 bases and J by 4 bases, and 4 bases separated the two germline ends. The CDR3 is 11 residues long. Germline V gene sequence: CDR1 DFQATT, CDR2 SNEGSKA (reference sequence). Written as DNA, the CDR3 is TGCAGTGCTAGCGAGTACAATGAGCAGTTCTTC. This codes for CSASEYNEQFF.

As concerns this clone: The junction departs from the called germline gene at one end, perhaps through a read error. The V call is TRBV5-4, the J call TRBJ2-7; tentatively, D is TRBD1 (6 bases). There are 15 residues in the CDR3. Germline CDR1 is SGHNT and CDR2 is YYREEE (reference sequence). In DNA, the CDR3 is TGCGCCAGCAGCCAAGAAGGGGGACCCGCCTACGAGCAGTACTTC. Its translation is CASSQEGGPAYEQYF.

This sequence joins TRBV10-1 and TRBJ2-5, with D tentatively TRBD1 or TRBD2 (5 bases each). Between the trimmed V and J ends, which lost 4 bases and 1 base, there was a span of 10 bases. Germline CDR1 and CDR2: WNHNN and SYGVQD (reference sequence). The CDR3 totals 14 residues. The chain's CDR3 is CASSVGTVQETQYF. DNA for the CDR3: TGCGCCAGCAGTGTCGGGACGGTCCAAGAGACCCAGTACTTC.

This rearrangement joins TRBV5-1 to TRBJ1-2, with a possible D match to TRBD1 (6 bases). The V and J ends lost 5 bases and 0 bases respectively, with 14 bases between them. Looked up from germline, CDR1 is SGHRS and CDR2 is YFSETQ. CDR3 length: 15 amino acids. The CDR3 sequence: CASRRTAITNYGYTF. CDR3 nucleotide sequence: TGCGCCAGCAGGCGGACAGCCATCACTAACTATGGCTACACCTTC.

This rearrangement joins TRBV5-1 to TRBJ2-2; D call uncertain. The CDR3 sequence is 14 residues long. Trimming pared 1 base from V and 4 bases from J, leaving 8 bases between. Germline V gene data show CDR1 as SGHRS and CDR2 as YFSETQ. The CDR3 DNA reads TGCGCCAGCAGCTTGTCGTGGGGCACCGGGGAGCTGTTTTTT. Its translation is CASSLSWGTGELFF.

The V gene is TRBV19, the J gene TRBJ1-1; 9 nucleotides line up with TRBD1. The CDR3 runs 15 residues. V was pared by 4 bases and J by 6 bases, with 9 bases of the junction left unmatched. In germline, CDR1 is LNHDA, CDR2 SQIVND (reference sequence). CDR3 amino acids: CASSKYGQGSAEAFF. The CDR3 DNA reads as TGTGCCAGTAGTAAATACGGACAGGGGAGCGCTGAAGCTTTCTTT.

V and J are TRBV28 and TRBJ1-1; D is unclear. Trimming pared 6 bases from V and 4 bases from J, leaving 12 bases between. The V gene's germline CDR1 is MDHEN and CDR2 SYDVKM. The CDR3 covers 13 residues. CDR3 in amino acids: CASSPDAGTEAFF. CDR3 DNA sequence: TGTGCCAGCAGCCCGGACGCGGGCACTGAAGCTTTCTTT.

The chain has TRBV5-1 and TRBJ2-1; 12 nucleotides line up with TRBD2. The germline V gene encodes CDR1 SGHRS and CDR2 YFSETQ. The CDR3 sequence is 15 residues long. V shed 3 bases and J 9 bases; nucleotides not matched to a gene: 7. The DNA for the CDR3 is TGCGCCAGCAGCTCACTAGCGGGAGGCCCCAGTGAGCAGTTCTTC. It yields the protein CASSSLAGGPSEQFF.

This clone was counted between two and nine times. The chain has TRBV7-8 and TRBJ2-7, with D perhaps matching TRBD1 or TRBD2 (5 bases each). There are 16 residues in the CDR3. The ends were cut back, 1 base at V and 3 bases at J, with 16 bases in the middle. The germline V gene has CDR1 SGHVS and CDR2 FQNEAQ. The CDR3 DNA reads TGTGCCAGCAGCTTAGGGGGGTGGGAGCGGAACTACGAGCAGTACTTC. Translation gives CASSLGGWERNYEQYF.